The 18 T cell receptor beta chains below were found in one sample sequenced in a study of cytomegalovirus exposure and HLA in healthy donors. Primers for the PCR totalled 60 Vbeta and 13 Jbeta. Clones were read by immunoSEQ multiplex PCR, and TCRdb kept only the in-frame ones, dropping some. Of 75,000 to 100,000 clones in the sample, approximately 7.6% were seen once. The material sequenced was PBMCs. The receptors were gathered from a man aged 50 or older in good health and CMV-seronegative.

The chain joins TRBV27 to TRBJ2-7; 8 nucleotides align to TRBD1. The CDR3 has 15 amino acids. Germline values: CDR1 MNHEY, CDR2 SMNVEV (reference sequence). V shed 4 bases, J shed 4 bases, and the junction held 9 bases outside the gene matches. CDR3 amino acids: CASSSHGQGKYEQYF. CDR3 sequence (DNA): TGTGCCAGCAGTTCTCATGGACAGGGTAAATACGAGCAGTACTTC.

Only a few counts were recorded for this clone. The V call is TRBV28, the J call TRBJ2-5, with TRBD2 matching over 8 bases. The better agreement between TRBJ2-7 and the DNA end casts doubt on the J call. Germline CDR1 MDHEN, CDR2 SYDVKM. This CDR3 region has 13 residues. CDR3: CASRFGTSYEQYF. In nucleotides, the CDR3 is TGTGCCAGCAGGTTCGGGACTAGCTACGAGCAGTACTTC.

This clone turned up a few times. The chain is built from TRBV10-3 and TRBJ2-1; the match to TRBD2 covers 9 bases. The J segment lost 6 bases and the V segment lost 8 bases, leaving 8 bases of the junction unmatched. The CDR3 runs to 14 residues. Per germline, CDR1 ENHRY and CDR2 SYGVKD. The CDR3 bases are TGTGCCATCTTTGACAGCGGGAGGACCAATGAGCAGTTCTTC. It translates to CAIFDSGRTNEQFF.

This chain uses TRBV23-1 with TRBJ2-5; TRBD2 aligns across 9 bases. TRBV23-1 is sorted into the ORF group, with uncertain function. The CDR3 is made up of 16 amino acids. Trimming removed 3 bases from V and 4 bases from J; junction bases left unmatched: 9. In DNA form, the CDR3 reads TGCGCCAGCAGTCAGTGGATAGCGGGGGCCAGAGAGACCCAGTACTTC. Its translation is CASSQWIAGARETQYF.

V is TRBV4-2 and J is TRBJ1-5; TRBD1 matches at 7 bases. Germline-derived CDR1 and CDR2 are LGHNA and YNFKEQ. Losses at the gene ends were 3 bases for V and 3 bases for J; bases not matched to a gene: 8. The CDR3 is 16 amino acids. The CDR3 nucleotides read TGTGCCAGCAGCCATCTTCGACAGGGAAACAATCAGCCCCAGCATTTT. Encoded protein: CASSHLRQGNNQPQHF.

The chain couples TRBV7-2 to TRBJ2-5, with a possible D match to TRBD2 (5 bases). V gave up 1 base and J gave up 5 bases, with 11 bases separating them. CDR3 size: 14 residues. Germline values: CDR1 SGHTA, CDR2 FQGNSA. CDR3 coding DNA: TGTGCCAGCAGCTTAGACGGGCGCGGGGAGACCCAGTACTTC. This codes for CASSLDGRGETQYF.

This clone came up a few times. This specimen includes other DNA sequences encoding the same CDR3. The chain couples TRBV9 to TRBJ2-5; 8 nucleotides line up with TRBD2. The CDR3 runs to 16 residues. V was clipped by 4 bases and J by 4 bases; unmatched bases: 12. CDR1 and CDR2 from the germline V gene are SGDLS and YYNGEE. In DNA, the CDR3 is TGTGCCAGCAGCCTCATGGCGGGGGGCCAGGGAGAGACCCAGTACTTC. Amino acids: CASSLMAGGQGETQYF.

This clone was recorded a few times. Other DNA sequences in this specimen translate into the identical CDR3. The rearrangement links TRBV5-1 to TRBJ1-1, with D perhaps TRBD1 (6 bases). Germline assignment: CDR1 SGHRS and CDR2 YFSETQ. Trimming took off 5 bases at V and 0 bases at J, with 11 bases between the two ends. The CDR3 runs to 14 residues. The chain's CDR3 is CASSTGTLNTEAFF. DNA for the CDR3: TGCGCCAGCAGTACCGGGACACTGAACACTGAAGCTTTCTTT.

This clone appeared a few times. This chain uses TRBV18 with TRBJ1-1; a weak D match, TRBD1 (5 bases). In germline, CDR1 is KGHSH, CDR2 LQKENI. This CDR3 is 14 amino acids long. V lost 1 base, J lost 4 bases, and 10 bases lay in between. As DNA, the CDR3 is TGTGCCAGCTCACCACTAGGGCAGGGCACTGAAGCTTTCTTT. Translating gives CASSPLGQGTEAFF.

This clone has only a few counts. V is TRBV25-1 and J is TRBJ2-3; no clear D gene. CDR3 length: 14 amino acids. The germline V and J ends were trimmed by 7 bases and 0 bases, with 11 bases remaining between them. Germline V CDR1 and CDR2: MGHDK, SYGVNS. CDR3 sequence (DNA): TGTGCCAGCAAAAACAGTTTAAGCACAGATACGCAGTATTTT. It codes for CASKNSLSTDTQYF.

The V and J genes are TRBV6-5 and TRBJ1-1; 11 nucleotides line up with TRBD1. Per germline, CDR1 MNHEY and CDR2 SVGAGI. The ends lost 6 bases at V and 10 bases at J; junction bases unmatched: 10. The CDR3 spans 14 residues. For the CDR3, the DNA is TGTGCCAGCAGAGCCGGACAGGGGGCTTTGTCAGCTTTCTTT. It encodes CASRAGQGALSAFF.

This chain connects TRBV19 to TRBJ1-4, with D uncertain. Trimming took 5 bases from V and 7 from J, leaving 17 bases between them. Per germline, CDR1 LNHDA and CDR2 SQIVND (reference sequence). This CDR3 spans 15 amino acids. In DNA form, the CDR3 reads TGTGCCAGTAGTCCGATTTGGGGAGTTGGTGAAAAACTGTTTTTT. Protein sequence: CASSPIWGVGEKLFF. Supplemented by reference TRBV19 and TRBJ1-4, the full variable domain reads DGGITQSPKYLFRKEGQNVTLSCEQNLNHDAMYWYRQDPGQGLRLIYYSQIVNDFQKGDIAEGYSVSREKKESFPLTVTSAQKNPTAFYLCASSPIWGVGEKLFFGSGTQLSVL.

This clone was seen only a few times. This CDR3 is also generated by other DNA sequences in the sample. This CDR3 is CASSYTGTANTGELFF. In nucleotides, the CDR3 is TGTGCCAGCAGTTACACCGGGACTGCAAACACCGGGGAGCTGTTTTTT. The genes are TRBV27 and TRBJ2-2; D might be TRBD2 (6 bases). This CDR3 has 16 residues. Germline CDR1 and CDR2: MNHEY and SMNVEV (reference sequence). V lost 4 bases to trimming and J lost 2 bases, with 14 bases between them.

This clone was counted between two and nine times. This chain connects TRBV9 to TRBJ2-2, with D perhaps TRBD2 (8 bases). Germline V CDR1 and CDR2: SGDLS, YYNGEE. Trimming cost V 4 bases and J 0 bases, with 16 bases left between them. The length of the CDR3 is 17 residues. The CDR3 nucleotides are TGTGCCAGCAGCCTCGGGAGGGGGCTCGCGAACACCGGGGAGCTGTTTTTT. Protein product: CASSLGRGLANTGELFF.

The rearrangement joins TRBV7-9 to TRBJ1-4; D call uncertain. The V end was cut by 1 base, the J end by 0 bases, with 3 bases between. CDR3 length: 14 residues. Germline loops: CDR1 SEHNR, CDR2 FQNEAQ (reference sequence). CDR3 region: CASSLGATNEKLFF. CDR3 coding DNA: TGTGCCAGCAGCTTAGGAGCAACTAATGAAAAACTGTTTTTT.

This rearrangement joins TRBV7-2 to TRBJ2-2, with D maybe TRBD1 (6 bases). V was clipped by 2 bases and J by 5 bases, with 15 bases between them. Germline V gene sequence: CDR1 SGHTA, CDR2 FQGNSA. The CDR3 has 16 residues. Here the CDR3 DNA reads TGTGCCAGCAGCTTAACCCTGGGGGCGCAAACCGGGGAGCTGTTTTTT. This translates into CASSLTLGAQTGELFF. The full variable domain, in which reference TRBV7-2 and TRBJ2-2 provide the parts outside the CDR3, is GAGVSQSPSNKVTEKGKDVELRCDPISGHTALYWYRQSLGQGLEFLIYFQGNSAPDKSGLPSDRFSAERTGGSVSTLTIQRTQQEDSAVYLCASSLTLGAQTGELFFGEGSRLTVL.

This clone came up a few times. The rearrangement joins TRBV6-5 to TRBJ1-1; tentative D call: TRBD1 (6 bases). Germline assignment: CDR1 MNHEY and CDR2 SVGAGI. V was cut by 5 bases and J by 1 base, with 11 bases left in between. The length of the CDR3 is 14 residues. The CDR3 nucleotides read TGTGCCAGCAGTCTACCGGGACAGAACACTGAAGCTTTCTTT. Translation gives CASSLPGQNTEAFF.

The chain uses TRBV2 and TRBJ1-4; tentative D call: TRBD1 (5 bases). The CDR3 has 16 residues. V was shortened by 2 bases and J by 3 bases, with 13 bases between the two germline ends. Germline V gene sequence: CDR1 SNHLY, CDR2 FYNNEI. CDR3 sequence reads: CASSEFKGVANEKLFF. CDR3 sequence (DNA): TGTGCCAGCAGTGAATTTAAAGGGGTGGCTAATGAAAAACTGTTTTTT.